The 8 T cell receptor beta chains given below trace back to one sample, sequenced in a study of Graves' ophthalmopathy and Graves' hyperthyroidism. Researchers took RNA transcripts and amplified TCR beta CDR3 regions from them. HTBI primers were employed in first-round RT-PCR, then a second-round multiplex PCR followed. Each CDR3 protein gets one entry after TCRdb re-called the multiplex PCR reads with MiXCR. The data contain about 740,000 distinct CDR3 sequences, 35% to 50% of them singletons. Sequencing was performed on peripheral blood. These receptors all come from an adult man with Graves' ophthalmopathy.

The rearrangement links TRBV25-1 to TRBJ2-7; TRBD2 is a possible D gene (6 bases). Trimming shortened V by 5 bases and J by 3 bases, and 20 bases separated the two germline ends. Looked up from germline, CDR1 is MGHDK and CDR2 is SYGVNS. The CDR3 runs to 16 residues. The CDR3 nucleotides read TGTGCCAGCAGTCTACGTCTGGGGACTTTCCTCTACGAGCAGTACTTC. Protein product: CASSLRLGTFLYEQYF.

The CDR3 here is CAISLRGQGNGYTF. In DNA form, the CDR3 reads TGTGCCATCAGTTTAAGGGGACAGGGTAATGGCTACACCTTC. This chain joins TRBV10-3 and TRBJ1-2; 9 positions match TRBD1. From germline, CDR1 is ENHRY and CDR2 SYGVKD. This CDR3 spans 14 amino acids. After removal of 5 bases from V and 6 bases from J, the junction contained 7 bases not matched to a gene.

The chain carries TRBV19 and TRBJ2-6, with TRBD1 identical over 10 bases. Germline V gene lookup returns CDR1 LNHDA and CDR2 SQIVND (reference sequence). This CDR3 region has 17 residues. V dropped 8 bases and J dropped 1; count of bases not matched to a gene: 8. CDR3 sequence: CASAGTGEHSGANVLTF. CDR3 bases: TGTGCCAGTGCCGGGACAGGGGAACATTCTGGGGCCAACGTCCTGACTTTC.

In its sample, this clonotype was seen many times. CDR3 in DNA: TGTGCCAGCAGTTTGCAGGCAGGCCCGGGTTGGCAGTACTTC. Its translation is CASSLQAGPGWQYF. The V gene is TRBV12-3 or TRBV12-4, the J gene TRBJ2-7; D uncertain. The CDR3 is made up of 14 amino acids. V lost 3 bases, J lost 9 bases, and 18 bases lay in between.

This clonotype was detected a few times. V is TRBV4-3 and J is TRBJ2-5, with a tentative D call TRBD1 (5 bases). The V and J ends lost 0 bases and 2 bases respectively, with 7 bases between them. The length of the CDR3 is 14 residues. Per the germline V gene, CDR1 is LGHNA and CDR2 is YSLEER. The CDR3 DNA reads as TGCGCCAGCAGCCAAGAGACAGTTCAAGAGACCCAGTACTTC. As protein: CASSQETVQETQYF.

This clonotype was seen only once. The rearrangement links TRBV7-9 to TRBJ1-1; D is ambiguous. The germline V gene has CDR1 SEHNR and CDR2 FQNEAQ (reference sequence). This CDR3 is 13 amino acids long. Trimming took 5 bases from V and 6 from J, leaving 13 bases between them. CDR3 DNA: TGTGCCAGCAGCCAAGATTTTTATGCTGAAGCTTTCTTT. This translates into CASSQDFYAEAFF.

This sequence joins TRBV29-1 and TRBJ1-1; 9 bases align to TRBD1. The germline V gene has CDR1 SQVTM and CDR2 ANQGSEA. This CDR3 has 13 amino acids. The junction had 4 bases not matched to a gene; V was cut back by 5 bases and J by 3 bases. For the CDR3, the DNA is TGCAGCGTTTTACAGGGGGCTGACACTGAAGCTTTCTTT. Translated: CSVLQGADTEAFF.

Written as DNA, the CDR3 is TGTGCCAGCAGCTTAAGGCGGGCGGGGGGGCAGGAGACCCAGTACTTC. It is translated as CASSLRRAGGQETQYF. This chain connects TRBV7-3 to TRBJ2-5; 9 nucleotides match TRBD2. The CDR3 loop spans 16 amino acids. The J segment lost 5 bases and the V segment lost 1 base, leaving 8 bases of the junction unmatched. Germline lookup yields CDR1 SGHTA and CDR2 FQGTGA.